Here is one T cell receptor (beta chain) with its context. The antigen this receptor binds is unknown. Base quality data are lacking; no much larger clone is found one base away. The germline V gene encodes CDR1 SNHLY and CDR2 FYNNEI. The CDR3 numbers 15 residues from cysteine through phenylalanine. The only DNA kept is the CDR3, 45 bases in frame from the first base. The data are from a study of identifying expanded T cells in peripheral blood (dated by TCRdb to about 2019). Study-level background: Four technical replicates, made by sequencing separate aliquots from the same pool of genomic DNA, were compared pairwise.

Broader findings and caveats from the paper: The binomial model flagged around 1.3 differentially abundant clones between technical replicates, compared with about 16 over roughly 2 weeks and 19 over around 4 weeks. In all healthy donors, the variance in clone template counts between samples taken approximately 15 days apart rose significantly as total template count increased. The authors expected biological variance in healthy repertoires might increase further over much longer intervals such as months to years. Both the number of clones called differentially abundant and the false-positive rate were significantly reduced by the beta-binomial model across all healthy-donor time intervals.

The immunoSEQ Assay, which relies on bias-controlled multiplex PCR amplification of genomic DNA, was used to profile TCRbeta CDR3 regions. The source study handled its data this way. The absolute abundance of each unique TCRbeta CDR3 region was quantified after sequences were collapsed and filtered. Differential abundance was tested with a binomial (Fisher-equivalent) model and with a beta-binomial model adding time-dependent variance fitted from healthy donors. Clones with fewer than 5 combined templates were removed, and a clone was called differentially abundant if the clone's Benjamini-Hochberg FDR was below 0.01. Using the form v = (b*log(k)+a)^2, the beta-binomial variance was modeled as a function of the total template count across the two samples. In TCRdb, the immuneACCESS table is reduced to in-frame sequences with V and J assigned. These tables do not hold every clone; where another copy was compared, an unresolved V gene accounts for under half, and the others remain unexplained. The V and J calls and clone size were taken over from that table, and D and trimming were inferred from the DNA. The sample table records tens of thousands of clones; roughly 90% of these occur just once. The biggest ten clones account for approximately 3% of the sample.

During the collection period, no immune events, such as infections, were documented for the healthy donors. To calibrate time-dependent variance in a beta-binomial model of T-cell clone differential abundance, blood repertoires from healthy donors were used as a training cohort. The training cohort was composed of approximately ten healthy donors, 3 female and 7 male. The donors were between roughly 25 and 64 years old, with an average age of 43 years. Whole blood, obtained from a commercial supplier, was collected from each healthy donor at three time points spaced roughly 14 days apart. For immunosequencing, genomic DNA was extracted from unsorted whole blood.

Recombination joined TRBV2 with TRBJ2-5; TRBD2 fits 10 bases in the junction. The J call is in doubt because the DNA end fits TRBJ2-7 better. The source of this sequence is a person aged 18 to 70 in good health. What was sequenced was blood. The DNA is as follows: TGTTCGGGAGGGCTAGCGGGAGTCAGAGGCTACGAGCAGTACTTC. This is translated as CSGGLAGVRGYEQYF.